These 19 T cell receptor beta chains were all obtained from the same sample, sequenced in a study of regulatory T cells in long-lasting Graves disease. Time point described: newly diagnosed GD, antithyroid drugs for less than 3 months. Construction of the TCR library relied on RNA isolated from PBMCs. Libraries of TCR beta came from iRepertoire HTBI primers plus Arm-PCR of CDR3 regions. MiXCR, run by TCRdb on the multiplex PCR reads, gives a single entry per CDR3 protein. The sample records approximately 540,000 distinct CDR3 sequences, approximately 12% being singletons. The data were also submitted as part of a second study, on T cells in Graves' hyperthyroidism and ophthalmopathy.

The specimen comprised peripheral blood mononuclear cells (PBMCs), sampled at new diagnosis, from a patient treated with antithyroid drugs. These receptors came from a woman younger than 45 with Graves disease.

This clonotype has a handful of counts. The CDR3 nucleotides are TGTGCCAGCAGCGGCGGGACTAGCGGGATCCAAGAGACCCAGTACTTC. It translates to CASSGGTSGIQETQYF. V gene TRBV9 combines with J gene TRBJ2-5; TRBD2 aligns across 13 bases. The germline CDR1 and CDR2 sequences are SGDLS and YYNGEE. Losses at the gene ends were 3 bases for V and 1 base for J; bases not matched to a gene: 3. CDR3 size: 16 residues.

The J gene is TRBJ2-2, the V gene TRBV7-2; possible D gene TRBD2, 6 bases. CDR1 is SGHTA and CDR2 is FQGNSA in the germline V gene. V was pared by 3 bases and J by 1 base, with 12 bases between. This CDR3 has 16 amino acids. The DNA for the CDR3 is TGTGCCAGCAGCTTGACTCCGGGACTGAACACCGGGGAGCTGTTTTTT. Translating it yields CASSLTPGLNTGELFF.

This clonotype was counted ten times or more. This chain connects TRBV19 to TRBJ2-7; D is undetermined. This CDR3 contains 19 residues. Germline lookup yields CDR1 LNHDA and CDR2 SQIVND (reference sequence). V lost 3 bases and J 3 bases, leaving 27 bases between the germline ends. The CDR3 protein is CASSIRTRKRTGDRYEQYF. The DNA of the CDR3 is TGTGCCAGTAGTATTCGTACTCGAAAACGGACGGGCGACCGCTACGAGCAGTACTTC.

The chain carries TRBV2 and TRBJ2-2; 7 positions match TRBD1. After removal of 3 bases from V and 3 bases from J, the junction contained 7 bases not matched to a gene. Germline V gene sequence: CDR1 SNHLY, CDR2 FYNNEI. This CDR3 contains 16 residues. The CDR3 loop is CASSDYRQGDTGELFF. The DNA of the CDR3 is TGTGCCAGCAGTGACTACCGACAGGGAGACACCGGGGAGCTGTTTTTT.

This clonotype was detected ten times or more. CDR3 loop: CASSLGLADYSYNEQFF. The CDR3 region has the DNA TGTGCCAGCAGCCTAGGACTAGCGGACTACTCCTACAATGAGCAGTTCTTC. The chain couples TRBV7-6 to TRBJ2-1, with 10 bases that match TRBD2. The CDR3 runs 17 residues. Germline CDR1 and CDR2: SGHVS and FNYEAQ. V trimming: 5 bases; J trimming: 0 bases; junction bases outside the gene matches: 7.

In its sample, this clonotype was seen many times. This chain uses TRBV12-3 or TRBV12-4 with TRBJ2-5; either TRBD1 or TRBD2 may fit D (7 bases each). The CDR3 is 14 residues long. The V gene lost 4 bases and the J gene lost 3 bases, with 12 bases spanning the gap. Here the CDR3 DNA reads TGTGCCAGCAGTTCGCAGGGGGGGAAAGAGACCCAGTACTTC. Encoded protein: CASSSQGGKETQYF.

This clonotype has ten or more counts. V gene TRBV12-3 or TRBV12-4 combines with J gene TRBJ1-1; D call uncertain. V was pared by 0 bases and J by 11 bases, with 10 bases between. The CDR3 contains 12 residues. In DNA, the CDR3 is TGTGCCAGCAGTTTAGCCAGTGTATGGGCTTTCTTT. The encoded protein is CASSLASVWAFF.

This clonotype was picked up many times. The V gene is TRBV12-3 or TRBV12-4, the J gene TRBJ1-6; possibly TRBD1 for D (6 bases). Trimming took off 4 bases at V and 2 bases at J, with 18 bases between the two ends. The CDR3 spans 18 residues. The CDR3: CASSSGGAGVTYNSPLHF. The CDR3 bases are TGTGCCAGCAGTTCCGGGGGGGCAGGAGTAACCTATAATTCACCCCTCCACTTT.

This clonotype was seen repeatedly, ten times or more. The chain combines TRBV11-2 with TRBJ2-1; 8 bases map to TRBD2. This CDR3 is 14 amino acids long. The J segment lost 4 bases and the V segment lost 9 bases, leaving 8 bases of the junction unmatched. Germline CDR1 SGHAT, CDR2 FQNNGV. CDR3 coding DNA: TGTGCCAGTCTTCCTAGCGGGCCATACAATGAGCAGTTCTTC. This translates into CASLPSGPYNEQFF.

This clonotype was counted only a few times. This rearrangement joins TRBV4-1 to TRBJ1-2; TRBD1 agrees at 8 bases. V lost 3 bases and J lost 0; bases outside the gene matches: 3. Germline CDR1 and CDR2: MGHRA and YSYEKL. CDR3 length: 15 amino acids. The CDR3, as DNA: TGCGCCAGCAGCCAGGGGACAGGTCCTAACTATGGCTACACCTTC. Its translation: CASSQGTGPNYGYTF.

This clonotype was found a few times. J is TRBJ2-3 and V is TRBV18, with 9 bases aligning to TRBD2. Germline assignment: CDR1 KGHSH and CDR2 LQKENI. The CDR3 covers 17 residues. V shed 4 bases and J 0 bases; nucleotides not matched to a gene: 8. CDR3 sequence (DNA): TGTGCCAGCTCACTCGGGACTAGCAGACGTAGCACAGATACGCAGTATTTT. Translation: CASSLGTSRRSTDTQYF.

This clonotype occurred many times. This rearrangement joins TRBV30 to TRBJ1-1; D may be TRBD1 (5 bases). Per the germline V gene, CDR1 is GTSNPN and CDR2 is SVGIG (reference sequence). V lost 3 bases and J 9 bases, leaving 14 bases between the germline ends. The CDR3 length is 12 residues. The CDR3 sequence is CAWSAGRLKAFF. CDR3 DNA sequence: TGTGCCTGGAGCGCGGGACGGCTGAAAGCTTTCTTT.

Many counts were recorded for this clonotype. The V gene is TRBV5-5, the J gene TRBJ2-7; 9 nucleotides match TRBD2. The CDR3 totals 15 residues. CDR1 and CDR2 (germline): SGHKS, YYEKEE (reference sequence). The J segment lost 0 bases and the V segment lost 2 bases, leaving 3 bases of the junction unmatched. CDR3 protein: CASSLGGRGSYEQYF. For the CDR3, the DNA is TGTGCCAGCAGCTTAGGCGGGAGGGGCTCCTACGAGCAGTACTTC.

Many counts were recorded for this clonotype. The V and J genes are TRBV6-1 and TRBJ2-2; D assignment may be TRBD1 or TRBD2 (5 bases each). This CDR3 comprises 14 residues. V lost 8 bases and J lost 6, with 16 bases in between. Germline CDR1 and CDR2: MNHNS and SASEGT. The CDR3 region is CASVRGFSAGELFF. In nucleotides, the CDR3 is TGTGCCAGCGTTCGGGGCTTTTCGGCCGGGGAGCTGTTTTTT.

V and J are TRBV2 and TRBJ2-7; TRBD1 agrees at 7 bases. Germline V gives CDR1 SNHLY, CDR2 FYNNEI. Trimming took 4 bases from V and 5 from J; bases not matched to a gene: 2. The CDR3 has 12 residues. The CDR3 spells CASSAQGDEQYV. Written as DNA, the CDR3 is TGTGCCAGCAGTGCTCAGGGGGACGAGCAGTACGTC.

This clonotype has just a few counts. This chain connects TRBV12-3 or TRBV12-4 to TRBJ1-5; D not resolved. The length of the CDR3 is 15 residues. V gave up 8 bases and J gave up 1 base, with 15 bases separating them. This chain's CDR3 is CASGHRTASNQPQHF. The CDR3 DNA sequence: TGTGCCAGCGGCCATAGGACGGCCAGCAATCAGCCCCAGCATTTT.

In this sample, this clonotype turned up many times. CDR3 amino acids: CAISEDASGRETQYF. CDR3 DNA: TGTGCCATCAGTGAGGACGCTAGCGGGAGAGAGACCCAGTACTTC. The V call is TRBV10-3, the J call TRBJ2-5; TRBD2 agrees at 10 bases. The germline V gene has CDR1 ENHRY and CDR2 SYGVKD. The CDR3 extends over 15 amino acids. The V gene end was trimmed by 2 bases and the J gene end by 4 bases; junction bases not matched to a gene: 4.

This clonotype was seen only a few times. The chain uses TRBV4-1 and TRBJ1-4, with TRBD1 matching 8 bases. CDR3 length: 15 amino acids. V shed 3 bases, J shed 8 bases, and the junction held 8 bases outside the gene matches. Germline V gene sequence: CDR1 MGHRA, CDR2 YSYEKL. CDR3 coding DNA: TGCGCCAGCAGCCAGCCGGGACAGGTATGGGAAAAACTGTTTTTT. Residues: CASSQPGQVWEKLFF.

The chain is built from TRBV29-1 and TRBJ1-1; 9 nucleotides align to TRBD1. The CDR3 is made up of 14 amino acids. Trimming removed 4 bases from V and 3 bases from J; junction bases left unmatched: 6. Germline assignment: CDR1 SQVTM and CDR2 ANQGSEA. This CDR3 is CSVAPDRGYTEAFF. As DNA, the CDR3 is TGCAGCGTTGCGCCGGACAGGGGATACACTGAAGCTTTCTTT.